The subject of this entry is one T cell receptor beta chain. The time point: persistent/refractory GD, antithyroid drugs over 5 years with positive TRAb. PBMCs were the source of the RNA used for TCR sequencing. This sample was included in a study of regulatory T cells in long-lasting Graves disease. HTBI primers from iRepertoire and Arm-PCR of CDR3 regions yielded the TCR beta libraries. TCRdb re-analysed the multiplex PCR reads in MiXCR, keeping a single row per CDR3 protein. The sample consists of hundreds of thousands of distinct CDR3 sequences, roughly 23% of them appearing once. The sequencing used peripheral blood mononuclear cells (PBMCs), collected when the disease was refractory, from a patient treated with antithyroid drugs. The sequence was obtained from a female donor with Graves disease.

CDR3 sequence reads: CASSFSLATLPGEQYF. The CDR3 DNA sequence: TGTGCCAGCAGTTTCTCCCTCGCTACGCTCCCGGGGGAGCAGTACTTC. This chain connects TRBV28 to TRBJ2-7, with D maybe TRBD2 (5 bases). V lost 3 bases and J 7 bases, leaving 22 bases between the germline ends. Germline V gene data show CDR1 as MDHEN and CDR2 as SYDVKM. The CDR3 totals 16 residues.